Presented here are 14 T cell receptor beta chains from one specimen sequenced in a study of blood T cells in healthy people across ages. A J-beta primer mix and a sample-barcoded 5' primer were used in a second PCR of about 7 to 12 cycles. TCRdb processed the 5' RACE reads anew with MiXCR; each CDR3 protein has one entry. This repertoire shows about 1,600,000 distinct CDR3 sequences, 35% to 45% found once; its top ten account for approximately 7.9%. Sequenced sample: blood. These receptors came from a woman between 18 and 29 years old in good health.

The chain is built from TRBV28 and TRBJ2-3; 9 nucleotides agree with TRBD1. Per the germline V gene, CDR1 is MDHEN and CDR2 is SYDVKM. Losses at the gene ends were 6 bases for V and 2 bases for J; bases not matched to a gene: 3. The CDR3 extends over 14 amino acids. The CDR3 coding sequence is TGTGCCAGCAGGGGACAGGGTTTCACAGATACGCAGTATTTT. Protein sequence: CASRGQGFTDTQYF.

This clonotype appeared a few times. J is TRBJ1-5 and V is TRBV4-1; possibly TRBD1 for D (5 bases). This CDR3 is built from 15 residues. V lost 1 base to trimming and J lost 15 bases, with 22 bases between them. The V gene's germline CDR1 is MGHRA and CDR2 YSYEKL. DNA for the CDR3: TGCGCCAGCAGCCAAGTCGGCAGGGTTGGGGCGAAATTGCATTTT. It codes for CASSQVGRVGAKLHF.

V and J are TRBV20-1 and TRBJ2-1; possible D gene TRBD2, 7 bases. In germline, CDR1 is DFQATT, CDR2 SNEGSKA (reference sequence). The V and J ends lost 7 bases and 4 bases respectively, with 14 bases between them. The CDR3 has 13 amino acids. The CDR3 sequence is CSVEGGQYNEQFF. The CDR3 DNA follows: TGCAGTGTTGAGGGGGGGCAGTACAATGAGCAGTTCTTC.

This clonotype came up a few times. This sequence joins TRBV10-3 and TRBJ2-7, with D possibly being TRBD1 or TRBD2 (6 bases each). Germline V gene lookup returns CDR1 ENHRY and CDR2 SYGVKD. The CDR3 runs 13 residues. Trimming took 8 bases from V and 2 from J, leaving 13 bases between them. The CDR3 loop reads CAIGVGGTYEQYF. The CDR3 DNA reads as TGTGCCATCGGAGTGGGGGGCACCTACGAGCAGTACTTC.

This clonotype has a handful of counts. The J gene is TRBJ1-2, the V gene TRBV7-2; possibly TRBD1 for D (6 bases). The CDR3 totals 14 residues. Germline CDR1 and CDR2: SGHTA and FQGNSA. Deletions cut 4 bases from V and 6 bases from J, with 15 bases between. The CDR3 DNA is TGTGCCAGCAGCTCCCCGGACAGTAGGGATGGCTACACCTTC. This gives the protein CASSSPDSRDGYTF.

The CDR3 nucleotides read TGTGCCAGCACTGGGAGGGAGTTAGGGTCCACCTTC. Its protein is CASTGRELGSTF. The chain carries TRBV12-3 or TRBV12-4 and TRBJ1-2; D unclear. The CDR3 length is 12 residues. Trimming shortened V by 7 bases and J by 13 bases, and 19 bases separated the two germline ends.

The chain links TRBV10-2 to TRBJ2-7; tentatively, D is TRBD1 (6 bases). V was cut by 4 bases and J by 2 bases, with 12 bases left in between. The germline V gene has CDR1 WSHSY and CDR2 SAAADI. This CDR3 region has 14 residues. The CDR3 bases are TGCGCCAGCAGTGTTGGACAGTTTCCCTACGAGCAGTACTTC. This gives the protein CASSVGQFPYEQYF.

The chain recombines TRBV27 with TRBJ1-5; D might be TRBD1 (6 bases). The CDR3 spans 19 residues. The germline gives CDR1 MNHEY, CDR2 SMNVEV (reference sequence). V shed 10 bases and J shed 1 base, with 29 bases lying between them. The DNA for the CDR3 is TGTGCCAACCAGACCCTGGACAGATGTAGTTACTACAGCAATCAGCCCCAGCATTTT. Residues: CANQTLDRCSYYSNQPQHF.

This clonotype was counted a single time. This chain joins TRBV4-2 and TRBJ2-1; 16 bases line up with TRBD2. Unmatched junction bases numbered 4, after V lost 2 bases and J lost 9 bases. The CDR3 has 16 amino acids. Germline CDR1 is LGHNA and CDR2 is YNFKEQ. As DNA, the CDR3 is TGTGCCAGCAGCCAAACCGGGACTAGCGGGGGGGTTGAGCAGTTCTTC. Translation gives CASSQTGTSGGVEQFF.

This clonotype appeared a few times. This chain links TRBV7-2 with TRBJ2-7, with TRBD1 as a possible D gene (6 bases). CDR1 is SGHTA and CDR2 is FQGNSA in the germline V gene. V lost 1 base to trimming and J lost 0 bases, with 13 bases between them. CDR3 length equals 16 residues. CDR3 coding DNA: TGTGCCAGCAGCTTAGGGGGGCCTGGGGGCTCCTACGAGCAGTACTTC. It encodes CASSLGGPGGSYEQYF.

Notes on this clonotype: One base away lies a much larger clone, so this may be a sequencing read error. The chain links TRBV4-1 to TRBJ2-1; D not certain. Germline loops: CDR1 MGHRA, CDR2 YSYEKL. Deletions cut 0 bases from V and 8 bases from J, with 11 bases between. This CDR3 is 14 amino acids long. The CDR3 DNA reads as TGCGCCAGCAGCCAAGATCCCAGTTACGATGAGCAGTTCTTC. This translates into CASSQDPSYDEQFF.

This sequence joins TRBV4-1 and TRBJ2-3, with TRBD2 matching over 11 bases. The CDR3 loop spans 17 amino acids. Looked up from germline, CDR1 is MGHRA and CDR2 is YSYEKL. V lost 4 bases, J lost 0 bases, and 6 bases stayed unmatched. The CDR3 is CASSRLAGSSSTDTQYF. The CDR3 region has the DNA TGCGCCAGCAGCCGACTAGCGGGGTCCTCTAGCACAGATACGCAGTATTTT.

V usage is TRBV30 and J usage is TRBJ1-1, with TRBD1 matching over 7 bases. CDR1 is GTSNPN, CDR2 SVGIG, per germline (reference sequence). CDR3 length: 14 amino acids. With V trimmed by 3 bases and J by 4 bases, 8 bases remained unmatched. CDR3 sequence (DNA): TGTGCCTGGAGCCCGCAGGGGGGGAGCACTGAAGCTTTCTTT. It is translated as CAWSPQGGSTEAFF.

Note on this clonotype: Relative to the germline gene, one junction end is altered; a read error may explain this. This chain links TRBV20-1 with TRBJ2-7, with TRBD1 matching over 8 bases. From germline, CDR1 is DFQATT and CDR2 SNEGSKA (reference sequence). This CDR3 is 15 amino acids long. In DNA, the CDR3 is TGCAGTGCTAGAGCTGGGGACAGGACGGCCTACGAGCGGTACTTC. Protein: CSARAGDRTAYERYF.